This is a list of T cell receptor beta chains from one sample in a study of blood T cells in healthy people across ages. TCRdb called the 5' RACE reads again in MiXCR, with one record for every CDR3 protein. The repertoire holds hundreds of thousands of distinct CDR3 sequences, with around 24% as singletons. This sample also appeared in a second study, on T cells of mothers and their children.

The sequenced sample was blood. These receptors all stem from a boy between 10 and 17 years old in good health. The CDR3 runs from the conserved cysteine through the conserved F or W. Fields, in order: D gene, V gene, J gene, clone size, CDR3 protein, CDR3 DNA. D genes are given only for firm matches. Clone size appears in some rows only: once, few, many, or a class for an expanded clone.

>TRBD1|TRBV7-6|TRBJ2-5|-
CASSPSWPGQGLRETQYF
TGTGCCAGCAGCCCGAGCTGGCCGGGACAGGGATTGAGGGAGACCCAGTACTTC
>-|TRBV6-2/TRBV6-3|TRBJ2-7|-
CASSYAGPSYEQYF
TGTGCCAGCAGTTACGCTGGGCCATCCTACGAGCAGTACTTC
>TRBD2|TRBV5-1|TRBJ2-1|many
CASSLPPSGSYNEQFF
TGCGCCAGCAGCTTGCCGCCTAGCGGGAGCTACAATGAGCAGTTCTTC
>-|TRBV29-1|TRBJ2-4|-
CSVGAVAKNIQYF
TGCAGCGTTGGGGCGGTAGCCAAAAACATTCAGTACTTC
>TRBD1|TRBV10-3|TRBJ2-7|-
CAISDYETGSSYEQYF
TGTGCCATCAGTGATTACGAGACAGGGAGCTCCTACGAGCAGTACTTC
>-|TRBV20-1|TRBJ1-2|-
CSARGTDNYGYTF
TGCAGTGCTAGAGGGACAGATAACTATGGCTACACCTTC
>TRBD1|TRBV27|TRBJ1-1|-
CASSLYGTGVGAFF
TGTGCCAGCAGTTTATACGGGACAGGGGTCGGAGCTTTCTTT
>-|TRBV25-1|TRBJ2-3|few
CASSGASGYTDTQYF
TGTGCCAGCTCTGGGGCGAGTGGCTATACAGATACGCAGTATTTT
>-|TRBV5-6|TRBJ2-6|few
CASSLVYFGANVLTF
TGTGCCAGCAGCTTGGTCTACTTTGGGGCCAACGTCCTGACTTTC
>TRBD2|TRBV24-1|TRBJ2-1|once
CATSELARDEQFF
TGTGCCACCAGCGAACTAGCGAGGGATGAGCAGTTCTTC
>-|TRBV7-3|TRBJ2-1|few
CASRVANTDNEQFF
TGTGCCAGCAGGGTTGCCAATACCGACAATGAGCAGTTCTTC
>-|TRBV29-1|TRBJ1-2|-
CSVAPDRNLGYTF
TGCAGCGTTGCCCCGGACCGCAATCTGGGCTACACCTTC
>-|TRBV29-1|TRBJ1-1|few
CSVLTENTEAFF
TGCAGCGTTCTGACGGAGAACACTGAAGCTTTCTTT
>TRBD2|TRBV20-1|TRBJ2-7|-
CSAGLAGHEQYF
TGCAGTGCTGGACTAGCGGGCCACGAGCAGTACTTC
>-|TRBV29-1|TRBJ1-2|-
CSVYGLGGYTF
TGCAGCGTATACGGCCTTGGTGGCTACACCTTC
>-|TRBV27|TRBJ2-7|few
CASLVPPYEQYF
TGTGCCAGCTTGGTGCCCCCCTACGAGCAGTACTTC
>-|TRBV29-1|TRBJ2-5|few
CSANTGPETQYF
TGCAGCGCTAACACAGGGCCCGAGACCCAGTACTTC
>-|TRBV20-1|TRBJ1-2|-
CSAGTALNYGYTF
TGCAGTGCGGGGACGGCTCTCAACTATGGCTACACCTTC
>-|TRBV27|TRBJ2-1|-
CASSLSRAYEQFF
TGTGCCAGCAGTTTATCTCGGGCGTACGAGCAGTTCTTC
>-|TRBV7-9|TRBJ1-1|-
CASSLDGSMNTEAFF
TGTGCCAGCAGCTTAGATGGCAGCATGAACACTGAAGCTTTCTTT
>-|TRBV29-1|TRBJ1-1|many
CSVGGLPGHNQGTEAFF
TGCAGCGTCGGGGGTCTGCCGGGACACAATCAGGGGACTGAAGCTTTCTTT
>-|TRBV2|TRBJ1-4|few
CASRKGEGTEKLFF
TGTGCCAGCAGGAAGGGAGAGGGTACGGAAAAACTGTTTTTT
>-|TRBV28|TRBJ1-5|-
CAGTLGTAYSNQPQHF
TGTGCCGGCACCCTTGGGACCGCCTATAGCAATCAGCCCCAGCATTTT
>-|TRBV27|TRBJ2-7|-
CASSVLSSYEQYF
TGTGCCAGCAGTGTATTAAGCTCCTACGAGCAGTACTTC
>TRBD1|TRBV4-1|TRBJ2-2|few
CASSHRTGGDLNTGELFF
TGCGCCAGCAGCCACCGTACAGGGGGAGACTTGAACACCGGGGAGCTGTTTTTT
>TRBD1|TRBV3-1|TRBJ2-5|few
CASSQTGQGTLQETQYF
TGTGCCAGCAGCCAAACCGGACAGGGCACCCTCCAAGAGACCCAGTACTTC
>TRBD1|TRBV24-1|TRBJ2-2|-
CATSDFSQGSGELFF
TGTGCCACCAGTGATTTCTCACAGGGGAGCGGGGAGCTGTTTTTT